This T cell receptor beta chain was documented in a study of identical twins. With template switching, a universal primer site was added, and the cDNA carried unique molecular identifiers. In TCRdb, the 5' RACE reads were re-called with MiXCR into one record per CDR3 protein. Of some 600,000 distinct CDR3 sequences listed, under 8.5% are singletons. CDR1 is SGHRS and CDR2 is YFSETQ in the germline V gene. The CDR3 length is 11 residues. The V end was cut by 7 bases, the J end by 4 bases, with 9 bases between. Among all donors, each was a healthy Caucasian. This clonotype was found many times. The data also belong to a second study, concerning yellow fever vaccine responses in identical twins.

The sample was PBMCs. This sequence was found in a woman younger than 35 in good health. The chain uses TRBV5-1 and TRBJ2-7; D remains ambiguous. CDR3: CASLPTYEQYF. CDR3 coding DNA: TGCGCCAGCCTTCCCACTTACGAGCAGTACTTC.